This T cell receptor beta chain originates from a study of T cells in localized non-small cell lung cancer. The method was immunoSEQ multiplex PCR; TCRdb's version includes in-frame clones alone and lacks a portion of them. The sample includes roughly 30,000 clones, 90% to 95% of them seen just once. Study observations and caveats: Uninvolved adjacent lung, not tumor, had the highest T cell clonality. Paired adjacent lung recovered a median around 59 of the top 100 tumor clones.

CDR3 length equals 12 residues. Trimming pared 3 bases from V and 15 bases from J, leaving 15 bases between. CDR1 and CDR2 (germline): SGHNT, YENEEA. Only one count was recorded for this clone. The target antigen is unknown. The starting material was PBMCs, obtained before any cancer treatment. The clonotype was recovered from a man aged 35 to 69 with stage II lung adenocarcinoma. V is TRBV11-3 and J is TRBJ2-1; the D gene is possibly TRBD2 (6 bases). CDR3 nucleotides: TGTGCCAGCAGCTTGGAGGGCGGGCCCGGGTTCTTC. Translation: CASSLEGGPGFF.